This T cell receptor (beta chain) originates from a study of blood T cell repertoires in COVID-19. Looking at the study overall: Sample material is recorded as cDNA or gDNA derived from T cells, B-cell-depleted T cells, or PBMCs.

Per the authors' pipeline: Amplification with reference gene primers provided the estimates of nucleated cell counts. Assay used: immunoSEQ multiplex PCR; TCRdb lists only in-frame clones, some missing. V and J calls and clone size are those listed in that table; D and trimming were worked out from the DNA. This table has some 150,000 clones, 70% to 90% appearing once. Patients of the Seattle cohort, enrolled during active infection, were followed longitudinally. The CDR3 is 16 amino acids. V lost 6 bases, J lost 2 bases, and 17 bases lay in between. In germline, CDR1 is MGHDK, CDR2 SYGVNS. Sequenced input: peripheral blood. This TCR was recovered from a woman aged 55-75 years with COVID-19, enrolled during active disease. The chain has TRBV25-1 and TRBJ1-5, with D possibly being TRBD1 (5 bases). The CDR3 DNA reads as TGTGCCAGCAGGGACTCGGGGGGATCGGGCAATCAGCCCCAGCATTTT. Translated: CASRDSGGSGNQPQHF.